This TCR beta chain was sequenced for a study of T cells in Graves' hyperthyroidism and ophthalmopathy. TCR beta CDR3 regions were amplified from RNA transcripts. In the first-round RT-PCR of the TCR CDR3, the HTBI primer set was used. MiXCR, run by TCRdb on the multiplex PCR reads, gives a single entry per CDR3 protein. The sample includes roughly 700,000 distinct CDR3 sequences, approximately 15% of them seen just once. Newly diagnosed patients aged 18 to 65 had hyperthyroidism of under 2 months' duration. Thyroid ultrasound and orbital computed tomography, with clinical symptoms and serum thyroxine and TRAb, informed diagnoses. The sample holds many counts of this clonotype. Germline V gene sequence: CDR1 KGHSH, CDR2 LQKENI. Trimming cost V 0 bases and J 2 bases, with 8 bases left between them. CDR3 length: 14 amino acids.

This TCR was recovered from a man aged 50-60 years with Graves' hyperthyroidism. The chain couples TRBV18 to TRBJ2-7; D unclear. Sequenced: blood. CDR3 protein: CASSPPVQTYEQYF. CDR3 nucleotides: TGTGCCAGCTCACCACCGGTACAGACCTACGAGCAGTACTTC.